Included here is one T cell receptor (beta chain) sequence, with context. As yet, its antigen is unknown. This specimen comes from a study of graft-versus-host responses after intestinal transplantation. As for the study in general: Isolated intestinal, liver-intestinal, or multivisceral transplants were what recipients had. Among the recipients, all got anti-thymocyte globulin induction and then tacrolimus and steroids for around three years.

The repertoire was sequenced with immunoSEQ multiplex PCR; TCRdb's copy has only in-frame clones and lacks some. The sample includes some 2,500 clones, around 95% of them seen just once. The study, taken as a whole, reports: Researchers found peak circulating GvH clone levels linked to early post-transplant HvG declines. GvH clonotypes were identified within recipient marrow, with a subset emerging first in ileum or blood.

This CDR3 spans 16 amino acids. CDR1 LNHDA and CDR2 SQIVND come from the germline V gene (reference sequence). The ends were cut back, 9 bases at V and 0 bases at J, with 18 bases in the middle. The chain combines TRBV19 with TRBJ1-5; D perhaps matches TRBD1 (5 bases). Here the sequenced sample was PBMCs, taken about 20 days after intestinal transplant. The clonotype was recovered from a human patient who received an intestinal transplant, so some T cells may come from the graft donor. CDR3 nucleotides: TGTGCCAGGAAGCCTTCAAGGGGTTATAGCAATCAGCCCCAGCATTTT. Residues: CARKPSRGYSNQPQHF.